A selection of T cell receptor beta chains follows, all from one sample in a study of T cells in Graves' hyperthyroidism and ophthalmopathy. Via MiXCR, TCRdb re-called the multiplex PCR reads, giving one row per CDR3 protein. Seen here are fewer than 450,000 distinct CDR3 sequences, roughly a sixth observed once, and the top ten hold approximately 30%. The sequenced sample was blood. These receptors came from a woman in her twenties or thirties with Graves' hyperthyroidism that later progressed to Graves' ophthalmopathy. The CDR3 runs from the conserved cysteine through the conserved F or W.

>TRBV6-1|TRBJ2-7
CASETIFGGYSYEQYF
>TRBV3-1|TRBJ2-7
CASSHGAISYEQYF
>TRBV7-2|TRBJ2-3
CASSFSKAGTRGTDTQYF
>TRBV12-3/TRBV12-4|TRBJ1-4
CASSKIGASTNEKLFF
>TRBV3-1|TRBJ2-7
CASSQVGGGGNEQYF
>TRBV11-1|TRBJ2-1
CASSLFPRHEREGGYEQLF
>TRBV6-1|TRBJ1-2
CASRPGADGYTF
>TRBV20-1|TRBJ1-3
CSVPDSILGSGNTIYF
>TRBV11-2|TRBJ1-5
CASSSSGVPNQPQHF
>TRBV10-1|TRBJ2-1
CASSRGTGAYGEQFF
>TRBV12-5|TRBJ2-2
CASGLVLGQLNTGELFF
>TRBV29-1|TRBJ2-1
CLVGGGAYNEQFF
>TRBV7-2|TRBJ1-3
CASSNRVGNTIYF
>TRBV29-1|TRBJ2-3
CSVDSGFSTDTQYF
>TRBV25-1|TRBJ2-2
CASQDSPEAGELFF
>TRBV4-1|TRBJ1-6
CASSQGRASSYNSPLHF
>TRBV29-1|TRBJ1-6
CSVYQGRNSPLHF
>TRBV11-1|TRBJ1-4
CASSPRERVGDEKLFF
>TRBV12-3/TRBV12-4|TRBJ2-5
CASRSTTSGRETQYF
>TRBV20-1|TRBJ2-4
CSARLIAKNIQYF
>TRBV6-2/TRBV6-3|TRBJ2-7
CASSSKRLYEQYF
>TRBV28|TRBJ2-5
CASSFRGRETQYF
>TRBV5-1|TRBJ1-1
CASSSRTTGVGEAFF
>TRBV7-2|TRBJ1-6
CASSPGTGGPTYNSPLHF
>TRBV7-3|TRBJ1-5
CASSLKGDRLGNQPQHF
>TRBV27|TRBJ2-1
CASRGGRRINEQFF
>TRBV28|TRBJ1-1
CASSFRVGNTEAFF
>TRBV9|TRBJ1-1
CASSVGGRDTEAFF
>TRBV30|TRBJ1-2
CAWRGDTYYGYTF
>TRBV25-1|TRBJ2-2
CASSDSGGAGRELFF
>TRBV12-3/TRBV12-4|TRBJ1-2
CASSFGGDGYTF
>TRBV28|TRBJ2-1
CASSSGRGVEQFF
>TRBV20-1|TRBJ2-3
CSARRGEGGFTDTQYF
>TRBV11-2|TRBJ2-1
CASSFINNEQFF
>TRBV18|TRBJ1-1
CASSQDRAEAFF
>TRBV18|TRBJ2-1
CASSPPRGGMFNEQFF
>TRBV20-1|TRBJ2-1
CSARVFGQGVLNEQFF
>TRBV18|TRBJ2-2
CASSPPPTTGELFF
>TRBV7-2|TRBJ1-3
CASSIDSSGNTIYF
>TRBV2|TRBJ1-1
CASSVSVNTEAFF
>TRBV5-1|TRBJ2-1
CASSLSERGAQFF
>TRBV9|TRBJ2-1
CASSPNTGGLYNEQFF
>TRBV24-1|TRBJ2-3
CATSDPGQEIETQYF
>TRBV28|TRBJ2-7
CASSTGTGLNEQYF
>TRBV7-8|TRBJ1-5
CASSLGASNQPQHF
>TRBV24-1|TRBJ2-1
CATSDTTLREARGEQFF
>TRBV2|TRBJ1-2
CASTGDWDYGYTF
>TRBV20-1|TRBJ2-2
CSARGGREGHGGELFF
>TRBV11-2|TRBJ2-1
CASSPFGSGAYNEQFF
>TRBV5-6|TRBJ1-5
CASSSGGVRPQHF
>TRBV12-5|TRBJ1-1
CASGLNNYEAFF
>TRBV27|TRBJ2-7
CASSLFSGAGQGNSEQYF
>TRBV29-1|TRBJ2-5
CSVVDSLAAQETQYF
>TRBV29-1|TRBJ1-1
CSAREGAEAFF
>TRBV28|TRBJ2-4
CASSSGAWNKNIQYF
>TRBV20-1|TRBJ1-2
CSARDFRGSGRNYGYTF
>TRBV20-1|TRBJ2-2
CGGGETGELFF